These 8 T cell receptor beta chains came from one sample sequenced in a study of OX40 agonist ivuxolimab in advanced cancers. Clones were read by immunoSEQ multiplex PCR, and TCRdb kept only the in-frame ones, dropping some. In the table there are around 100,000 clones, approximately 95% of which are singletons. The source was CD4+ or CD8+ T cells sorted from blood, collected in a trial of the OX40 agonist ivuxolimab. The receptors were gathered from an adult with an advanced solid tumor such as melanoma, head and neck, liver or kidney cancer.

The chain couples TRBV13 to TRBJ2-1; 8 bases match TRBD2. Germline V gene data show CDR1 as PRHDT and CDR2 as FYEKMQ (reference sequence). The CDR3 sequence is 15 residues long. V shed 3 bases and J 9 bases; nucleotides not matched to a gene: 10. CDR3 residues: CASSLTAGGRGEQFF. The DNA for the CDR3 is TGTGCCAGCAGCTTGACTGCGGGAGGCAGGGGTGAGCAGTTCTTC.

This chain links TRBV19 with TRBJ2-7; tentatively, D is TRBD1 (5 bases). CDR1 is LNHDA, CDR2 SQIVND, per germline (reference sequence). Deletions cut 3 bases from V and 2 bases from J, with 14 bases between. The CDR3 extends over 15 amino acids. In nucleotides, the CDR3 is TGTGCCAGTAGTATTGCGCCGACAGTTCCCTACGAGCAGTACTTC. Amino acid sequence: CASSIAPTVPYEQYF.

The chain carries TRBV4-1 and TRBJ1-1, with 7 bases fitting TRBD1. Germline V gene lookup returns CDR1 MGHRA and CDR2 YSYEKL. The trim removed 4 bases at V and 7 bases at J, leaving 6 bases unmatched. CDR3 length: 13 residues. CDR3 loop: CASSPATGVEAFF. DNA for the CDR3: TGCGCCAGCAGCCCCGCAACAGGGGTTGAAGCTTTCTTT.

Note on this clone: This sample includes further DNA sequences coding for the same CDR3. This chain connects TRBV27 to TRBJ2-5; no reliable D call. Germline CDR1 MNHEY, CDR2 SMNVEV (reference sequence). The V gene lost 3 bases and the J gene lost 5 bases, with 4 bases spanning the gap. The CDR3 has 11 residues. Here the CDR3 reads CASSLGETQYF. The DNA of the CDR3 is TGTGCCAGCAGTTTGGGGGAGACCCAGTACTTC.

The chain has TRBV4-3 and TRBJ2-7, with D possibly being TRBD2 (5 bases). Germline assignment: CDR1 LGHNA and CDR2 YSLEER. Trimming left V 4 bases short and J 4 bases short, with 11 bases between. This CDR3 region has 13 residues. The CDR3: CASSLGRDYEQYF. The CDR3 nucleotides are TGCGCCAGCAGCCTTGGGAGAGATTACGAGCAGTACTTC.

V and J are TRBV5-1 and TRBJ2-1; 7 bases match TRBD2. There are 16 residues in the CDR3. Germline V CDR1 and CDR2: SGHRS, YFSETQ. The V segment lost 1 base and the J segment 7 bases; nucleotides outside the gene matches: 11. This CDR3 is CASSLTVPGGGNEQFF. CDR3 sequence (DNA): TGCGCCAGCAGCTTGACGGTTCCGGGGGGAGGAAATGAGCAGTTCTTC.

This clone appeared a few times. CDR3 protein: CASSSSGHHEQYF. For the CDR3, the DNA is TGTGCCAGCAGCTCAAGCGGCCACCACGAGCAGTACTTC. The chain couples TRBV7-9 to TRBJ2-7; tentatively, D is TRBD2 (5 bases). In germline, CDR1 is SEHNR, CDR2 FQNEAQ (reference sequence). The CDR3 consists of 13 residues. The V gene lost 4 bases and the J gene lost 5 bases, with 12 bases spanning the gap.

The chain links TRBV28 to TRBJ2-3; no reliable D call. This CDR3 is 13 amino acids long. The V end lost 3 bases, the J end lost 4 bases, and 8 bases lay between the germline ends. Germline lookup yields CDR1 MDHEN and CDR2 SYDVKM. The CDR3 coding sequence is TGTGCCAGCAGTTTGCGTCTATCAGATACGCAGTATTTT. This encodes CASSLRLSDTQYF.